This T cell receptor beta chain comes out of a study of blood T cell repertoires in COVID-19. Study overall: The United States, Italy and Spain were the sources of the acute and convalescent COVID-19 samples.

Turning to this clone: This same CDR3 is encoded by further DNA sequences in the sample.

Germline CDR1 SGHRS, CDR2 YFSETQ. This CDR3 contains 14 residues. V was cut by 4 bases and J by 3 bases, with 13 bases left in between. Membership in each cohort depended on participant-reported clinical history. Symptom resolution, clearance, or two negative PCRs marked donors in Cohort 3 as recovered. Per the authors' pipeline: Amplified reference gene primers provided the basis for estimating nucleated cell counts. The protocol was immunoSEQ multiplex PCR, while the TCRdb copy is restricted to in-frame clones and leaves out a portion. The V and J calls and clone size are taken from that table; D and trimming were inferred from the DNA. The data hold about 220,000 clones, with about 79% observed a single time.

The sequence derives from an older woman who had recovered from COVID-19. The rearrangement joins TRBV5-1 to TRBJ1-1, with D possibly TRBD1 on 6 matching bases. Sequencing input: PBMCs or T cells enriched from blood (not recorded which). CDR3 protein: CASSLQGGDTEAFF. CDR3 coding DNA: TGCGCCAGCAGCCTACAGGGTGGAGACACTGAAGCTTTCTTT.